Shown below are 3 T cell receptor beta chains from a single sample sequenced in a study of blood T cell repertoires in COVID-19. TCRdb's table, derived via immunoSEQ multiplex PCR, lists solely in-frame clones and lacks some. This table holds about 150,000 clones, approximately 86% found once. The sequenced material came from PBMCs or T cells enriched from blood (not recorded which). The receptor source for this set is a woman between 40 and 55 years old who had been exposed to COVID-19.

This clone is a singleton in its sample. CDR3 nucleotides: TGTGCCAGAAGCTCGGACAGGGAAGGAACTAATGAAAAACTGTTTTTT. Translated, it gives CARSSDREGTNEKLFF. V usage is TRBV5-3 and J usage is TRBJ1-4; 8 nucleotides line up with TRBD1. TRBV5-3 is reported as an ORF; its role is uncertain. Germline trimming cut 3 bases from V and 1 base from J; bases unmatched to any gene: 5. The CDR3 length is 16 residues.

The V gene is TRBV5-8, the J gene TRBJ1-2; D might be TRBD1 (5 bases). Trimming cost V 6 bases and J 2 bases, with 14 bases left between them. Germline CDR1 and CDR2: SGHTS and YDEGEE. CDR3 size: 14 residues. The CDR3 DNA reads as TGTGCCAGCAACCCCGGGGGACTCAACTATGGCTACACCTTC. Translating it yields CASNPGGLNYGYTF.

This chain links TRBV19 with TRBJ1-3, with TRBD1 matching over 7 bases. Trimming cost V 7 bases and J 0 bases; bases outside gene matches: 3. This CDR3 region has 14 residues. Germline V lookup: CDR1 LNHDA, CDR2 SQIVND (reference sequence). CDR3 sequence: CASMGQLSGNTIYF. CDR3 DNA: TGTGCCAGTATGGGACAGCTCTCTGGAAACACCATATATTTT.